This is a list of T cell receptor beta chains from one sample in a study of T cell responses to AZD1222 COVID-19 vaccine. This table comes from immunoSEQ multiplex PCR, and its TCRdb copy is limited to in-frame clones, with some not included. The table records over 100,000 clones, 94% of them present only once. This material consisted of peripheral blood, taken on day 0 of AZD1222 vaccination. The receptors were gathered from an adult in good health. CDR3s include the opening cysteine and the closing phenylalanine or tryptophan.

j_call | v_call | cdr3_aa
TRBJ2-3 | TRBV5-1 | CASSIRTSSGAATDTQYF
TRBJ2-7 | TRBV19 | CASKKGQGAIYEQYF
TRBJ2-7 | TRBV5-1 | CASSSSGTNTYEQYF
TRBJ1-5 | TRBV2 | CATRRGANQPQHF
TRBJ2-1 | TRBV27 | CASSLSPSSYNEQFF
TRBJ1-1 | TRBV7-6 | CASSAGTGGIGEAFF
TRBJ2-1 | TRBV4-1 | CASSAPGNEQFF
TRBJ2-5 | TRBV5-1 | CASSLGAGGETQYF
TRBJ1-1 | TRBV7-9 | CASSFLGQQAFF
TRBJ1-1 | TRBV9 | CASSVGPGGGTEAFF
TRBJ2-2 | TRBV27 | CASSYIVAGELFF
TRBJ1-3 | TRBV6-5 | CASSRDRDIGNTIYF
TRBJ2-1 | TRBV7-5 | CVRSTTSGSRNEQFF
TRBJ1-2 | TRBV27 | CASSPNNVQGYTF
TRBJ1-3 | TRBV27 | CASSLVGTSGNTIYF
TRBJ1-1 | TRBV28 | CASSLELGDTEAFF
TRBJ1-5 | TRBV7-3 | CASSSDRSNQPQHF
TRBJ1-1 | TRBV3-1/TRBV3-2 | CASSQGPSSTEAFF
TRBJ1-1 | TRBV30 | CAWSPWDRMNTEAFF
TRBJ2-5 | TRBV5-1 | CASSFGQGETQYF
TRBJ2-4 | TRBV9 | CASSPVSRGQGGSKNIQYF
TRBJ2-6 | TRBV18 | CASSPAKGAGANVLTF
TRBJ1-1 | TRBV5-1 | CASSGWGATEAFF
TRBJ1-5 | TRBV15 | CATSGARSGTHSNQPQHF
TRBJ1-2 | TRBV2 | CASSEEGYSLYGYTF
TRBJ2-3 | TRBV4-1 | CASSGDYSTDTQYF
TRBJ1-1 | TRBV4-1 | CASSPSAGLNTEAFF
TRBJ2-5 | TRBV6-5 | CASSPDREETQYF
TRBJ1-5 | TRBV5-8 | CASGGGAPQHF
TRBJ2-3 | TRBV25-1 | CASSEQRSSGTDTQYF
TRBJ1-5 | TRBV5-1 | CASSSDSSNQPQHF
TRBJ2-1 | TRBV5-1 | CASSLARDPGLAGEQFF
TRBJ2-1 | TRBV25-1 | CASREGWAYNEQFF
TRBJ2-5 | TRBV10-2 | CASGSGNQETQYF
TRBJ2-1 | TRBV11-1 | CASSLASGVQNEQFF
TRBJ1-6 | TRBV24-1 | CARTVQNSPLHF
TRBJ1-4 | TRBV28 | CASSLGGSYEKLFF
TRBJ2-2 | TRBV3-1/TRBV3-2 | CASNLGNAGELFF
TRBJ2-1 | TRBV7-9 | CASSPRDRGNEQFF
TRBJ1-1 | TRBV2 | CASSPDGTGRGEAFF
TRBJ1-1 | TRBV5-8 | CASITGDDRAMNTEAFF
TRBJ2-7 | TRBV2 | CASSTSLAGDSYEQYF
TRBJ1-5 | TRBV10-3 | CAISESGDQPQHF
TRBJ1-1 | TRBV19 | CASSTGRYALNTEAFF
TRBJ2-7 | TRBV2 | CASSEVKVYPYEQYF
TRBJ1-6 | TRBV4-3 | CASSQELQIYSPLHF